Listed here is a single T cell receptor beta chain. Its matching antigen is unknown. Trimming stripped 6 bases from V and 6 bases from J, with 12 bases between. Germline loops: CDR1 MRHNA, CDR2 SNTAGT. The CDR3 covers 13 residues. The sample belongs to a study of T cell responses to AZD1222 COVID-19 vaccine. Study overall: The study pooled second doses at about 4 or about 12 weeks.

Libraries were prepared by immunoSEQ multiplex PCR; TCRdb keeps only in-frame clonotypes and omits some of them. The data show some 90,000 clones, just over 85% seen once. Study-level results: Mapped onto spike, vaccine-associated CD4 TCRs spanned it and were dominant at 160-218 and 743-854. Baseline seropositivity characterized only a handful of AZD1222 recipients.

The gene calls are TRBV6-4 and TRBJ2-1, with no clear D. The material was peripheral blood, obtained on day 0 of AZD1222 vaccination. The TCR sequence derives from an adult in good health. CDR3 loop: CASSTDPANEQFF. Written as DNA, the CDR3 is TGTGCCAGCAGCACCGACCCTGCCAATGAGCAGTTCTTC.